What follows are 5 T cell receptor beta chains derived from one specimen sequenced in a study of shared clonotypes between healthy human individuals. The table came from immunoSEQ multiplex PCR; TCRdb's copy has only in-frame clones and leaves some out. The sample has approximately 700,000 clones, around four fifths seen once. The source material was memory CD4+ T cells sorted from blood. The subset denotes: CD45RA-negative fraction. Receptors originate from a young woman in good health.

Only one count was recorded for this clone. The rearrangement joins TRBV29-1 to TRBJ1-1; a possible D gene is TRBD1 (6 bases). This CDR3 is 12 amino acids long. Per germline, CDR1 SQVTM and CDR2 ANQGSEA. Deletions cut 7 bases from V and 0 bases from J, with 9 bases between. For the CDR3, the DNA is TGCAGCGAGGACAGCATGAACACTGAAGCTTTCTTT. It codes for CSEDSMNTEAFF.

This chain connects TRBV19 to TRBJ1-4; D possibly corresponds to TRBD1 (5 bases). The germline CDR1 and CDR2 sequences are LNHDA and SQIVND (reference sequence). V lost 5 bases, J lost 0 bases, and 13 bases lay in between. The CDR3 has 16 residues. CDR3 in amino acids: CASSAGATATNEKLFF. The CDR3 DNA reads TGTGCCAGTAGTGCTGGGGCGACAGCAACTAATGAAAAACTGTTTTTT.

A few counts support this clone. The V gene is TRBV5-1, the J gene TRBJ2-2; no clear D gene. The germline CDR1 and CDR2 sequences are SGHRS and YFSETQ. V lost 1 base and J lost 3, with 10 bases in between. The CDR3 runs 15 residues. The CDR3 DNA is TGCGCCAGCAGCTTGACACACCCCGACACCGGGGAGCTGTTTTTT. This codes for CASSLTHPDTGELFF.

The V and J genes are TRBV28 and TRBJ1-6, with D perhaps TRBD1 (6 bases). Trimming cost V 4 bases and J 4 bases, with 14 bases left between them. This CDR3 is built from 16 residues. Germline V gives CDR1 MDHEN, CDR2 SYDVKM. CDR3 sequence reads: CASSSGQRGYNSPLHF. CDR3 bases: TGTGCCAGCAGTTCCGGACAGAGGGGATATAATTCACCCCTCCACTTT. The variable domain in full, with the rest retrieved from reference TRBV28 and TRBJ1-6, is DVKVTQSSRYLVKRTGEKVFLECVQDMDHENMFWYRQDPGLGLRLIYFSYDVKMKEKGDIPEGYSVSREKKERFSLILESASTNQTSMYLCASSSGQRGYNSPLHFGNGTRLTVT.

The DNA for the CDR3 is TGTGCCAGCAGCCAACACCAGGGGGTACACGAGCAGTACTTC. Protein product: CASSQHQGVHEQYF. The genes are TRBV14 and TRBJ2-7; 7 bases are a match to TRBD1. Trimming cost V 2 bases and J 5 bases; bases outside gene matches: 6. Germline CDR1 SGHDN, CDR2 FVKESK. CDR3 size: 14 residues.